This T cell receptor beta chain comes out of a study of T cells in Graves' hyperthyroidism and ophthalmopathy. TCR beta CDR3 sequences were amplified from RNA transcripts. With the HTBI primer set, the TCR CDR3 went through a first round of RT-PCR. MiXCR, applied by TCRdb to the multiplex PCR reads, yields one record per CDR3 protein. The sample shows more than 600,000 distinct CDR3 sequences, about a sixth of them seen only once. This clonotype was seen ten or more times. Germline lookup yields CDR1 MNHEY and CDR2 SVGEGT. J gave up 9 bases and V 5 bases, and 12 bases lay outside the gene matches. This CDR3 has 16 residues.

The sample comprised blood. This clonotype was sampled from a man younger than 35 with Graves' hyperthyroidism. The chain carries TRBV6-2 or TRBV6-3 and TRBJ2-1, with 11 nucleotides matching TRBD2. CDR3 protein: CASSVGLAASYGEQFF. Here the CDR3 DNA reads TGTGCCAGCAGTGTGGGACTAGCGGCCTCCTACGGTGAGCAGTTCTTC.